A selection of T cell receptor beta chains follows, all from one sample in a study of tumor-infiltrating lymphocytes in oesophageal squamous cell carcinoma. Each CDR3 protein is one row after TCRdb ran MiXCR on the PCR reads. Of some 15,000 distinct CDR3 sequences in the sample, 44% were seen once. The sequenced sample was blood. These receptor sequences come from a female donor with esophageal squamous cell carcinoma. Each CDR3 is given with its conserved first and last residue. A D gene is named only where the DNA matches it firmly. Rows may omit the clone size; those that give it use once, few, many or a size class.

d_call j_call v_call clone_size cdr3_aa cdr3_nt
. TRBJ2-2 TRBV28 . CASSLRGFYTGELFF TGTGCCAGCAGTTTGCGAGGGTTCTACACCGGGGAGCTGTTTTTT
. TRBJ2-4 TRBV7-4 . CASSPPRSDLAKNIQYF TGTGCCAGCAGCCCCCCAAGGAGTGATCTAGCCAAAAACATTCAGTACTTC
. TRBJ2-7 TRBV7-9 . CASSLAAGDEQYF TGTGCCAGCAGCTTAGCGGCGGGCGACGAGCAGTACTTC
. TRBJ2-4 TRBV5-1 many CASSYGFGLAKNIQYF TGCGCCAGCAGCTACGGATTTGGGCTAGCCAAAAACATTCAGTACTTC
TRBD2 TRBJ2-7 TRBV14 many CASSHKAGGFGEQYF TGTGCCAGCAGCCACAAAGCGGGAGGGTTTGGTGAGCAGTACTTC
. TRBJ2-1 TRBV6-5 . CASSYSGRGSSSYNEQFF TGTGCCAGCAGTTACTCGGGACGGGGGAGTAGCTCCTACAATGAGCAGTTCTTC
TRBD1 TRBJ2-7 TRBV7-8 . CASSTWTGRYEQYF TGTGCCAGCAGCACCTGGACAGGGCGCTACGAGCAGTACTTC
. TRBJ2-5 TRBV7-4 . CASSLSGEETQYF TGTGCCAGCAGCTTATCAGGGGAAGAGACCCAGTACTTC
TRBD2 TRBJ2-3 TRBV7-6 . CASSQTSGGTDTQYF TGTGCCAGCAGCCAGACTAGCGGGGGCACAGATACGCAGTATTTT
TRBD2 TRBJ2-7 TRBV12-3/TRBV12-4 . CASSLAGGTYEQYF TGTGCCAGCAGTTTAGCGGGGGGGACCTACGAGCAGTACTTC
. TRBJ1-4 TRBV6-1 many CASSEVGGFNEKLFF TGTGCCAGCAGTGAAGTCGGCGGATTTAATGAAAAACTGTTTTTT